This T cell receptor (beta chain) was profiled in a study of T cells in Graves' hyperthyroidism and ophthalmopathy. Study in general: Upon initial diagnosis and before any treatment, peripheral blood was collected. Study conclusions and caveats: Ophthalmopathy was told apart from stable hyperthyroidism by a 13 V-J model.

RNA transcripts provided the source from which TCR beta CDR3 regions were amplified. RT-PCR in the first round (using the HTBI primer set) targeted the TCR CDR3. MiXCR, applied by TCRdb to the multiplex PCR reads, yields one record per CDR3 protein. The table has 350,000 to 400,000 distinct CDR3 sequences, about 15% seen once. This clonotype occurred a few times. What it binds is not known. This CDR3 has 15 residues. Germline V gene data show CDR1 as DFQATT and CDR2 as SNEGSKA (reference sequence). Trimming cost V 3 bases and J 6 bases, with 18 bases left between them. Each 10 ml fresh peripheral blood draw supplied the PBMCs.

The chain combines TRBV20-1 with TRBJ2-4; the D call may be TRBD1 or TRBD2 (6 bases each). This sequence originates from a woman aged 30 to 39 with Graves' hyperthyroidism. Input material: blood. The CDR3 spells CSARPSPGGGNIQYF. The CDR3 nucleotides read TGCAGTGCTAGGCCATCTCCCGGGGGCGGAAACATTCAGTACTTC.